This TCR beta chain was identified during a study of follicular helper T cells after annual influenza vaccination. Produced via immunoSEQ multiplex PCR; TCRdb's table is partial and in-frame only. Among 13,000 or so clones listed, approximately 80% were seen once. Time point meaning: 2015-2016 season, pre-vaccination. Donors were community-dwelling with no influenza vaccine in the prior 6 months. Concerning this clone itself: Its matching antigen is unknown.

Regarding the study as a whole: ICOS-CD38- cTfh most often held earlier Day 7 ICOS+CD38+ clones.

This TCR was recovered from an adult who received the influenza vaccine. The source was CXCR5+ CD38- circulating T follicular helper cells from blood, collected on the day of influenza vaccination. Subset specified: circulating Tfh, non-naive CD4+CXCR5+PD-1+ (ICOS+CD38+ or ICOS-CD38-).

CDR3 protein: CASSIPRSGANVLTF. CDR3 bases: TGTGCCAGTAGTATCCCCCGGTCTGGGGCCAACGTCCTGACTTTC. The genes are TRBV19 and TRBJ2-6; D call uncertain. Germline assignment: CDR1 LNHDA and CDR2 SQIVND (reference sequence). This CDR3 is 15 amino acids long. Trimming took off 3 bases at V and 1 base at J, with 7 bases between the two ends.